One and the same sample provided the 15 T cell receptor beta chains below, sequenced in a study of shared clonotypes between healthy human individuals. Measured with immunoSEQ multiplex PCR; TCRdb has only the in-frame clones, and not every one. The profile covers about 1.1 million clones, with approximately 78% appearing a single time and under 0.65% taken by the ten largest. The sample consisted of memory CD4+ T cells from PBMCs. This sample's subset: CD45RA-negative fraction. The receptors shown here come from a man aged 18 to 30 in good health. Some clones in this sample may be carry-over from other donors' samples.

The rearrangement links TRBV7-2 to TRBJ2-1, with 11 bases matching TRBD2. With 0 bases clipped from V and 7 bases from J, the junction kept 8 bases outside the gene matches. This CDR3 region has 17 residues. Germline V gene data show CDR1 as SGHTA and CDR2 as FQGNSA. As DNA, the CDR3 is TGTGCCAGCAGCTTAGCGCCTAGCGGGAGGCGTTGGAATGAGCAGTTCTTC. Translation: CASSLAPSGRRWNEQFF.

In this sample, this clone turned up a few times. The sample carries other DNA sequences with the same CDR3. The CDR3 nucleotides are TGCGCCAGCAGCTTCGGGGGTAACACTGAAGCTTTCTTT. Its protein product is CASSFGGNTEAFF. This chain joins TRBV5-1 and TRBJ1-1, with D possibly matching TRBD1 (5 bases). V was clipped by 2 bases and J by 2 bases, with 7 bases between them. This CDR3 region has 13 residues. Germline lookup yields CDR1 SGHRS and CDR2 YFSETQ. The full variable domain, its missing parts supplied by reference TRBV5-1 and TRBJ1-1, is KAGVTQTPRYLIKTRGQQVTLSCSPISGHRSVSWYQQTPGQGLQFLFEYFSETQRNKGNFPGRFSGRQFSNSRSEMNVSTLELGDSALYLCASSFGGNTEAFFGQGTRLTVV.

V and J are TRBV2 and TRBJ2-3; D gene uncertain. V was pared by 6 bases and J by 4 bases, with 11 bases between. In germline, CDR1 is SNHLY, CDR2 FYNNEI. This CDR3 spans 13 amino acids. The CDR3 here is CASRDYWADTQYF. The CDR3 DNA reads as TGTGCCAGCAGGGATTATTGGGCAGATACGCAGTATTTT. Filled out from reference TRBV2 and TRBJ2-3, the complete variable domain reads EPEVTQTPSHQVTQMGQEVILRCVPISNHLYFYWYRQILGQKVEFLVSFYNNEISEKSEIFDDQFSVERPDGSNFTLKIRSTKLEDSAMYFCASRDYWADTQYFGPGTRLTVL.

The V and J genes are TRBV28 and TRBJ1-4; TRBD1 matches at 8 bases. V shed 4 bases and J 0 bases; nucleotides not matched to a gene: 4. The CDR3 contains 16 residues. Germline loops: CDR1 MDHEN, CDR2 SYDVKM. CDR3 bases: TGTGCCAGCAGTTCCAAACAGGGGGCAACTAATGAAAAACTGTTTTTT. Its translation: CASSSKQGATNEKLFF. Together with reference TRBV28 and TRBJ1-4, the CDR3 gives the full variable domain: DVKVTQSSRYLVKRTGEKVFLECVQDMDHENMFWYRQDPGLGLRLIYFSYDVKMKEKGDIPEGYSVSREKKERFSLILESASTNQTSMYLCASSSKQGATNEKLFFGSGTQLSVL.

This clone was seen once. The chain links TRBV14 to TRBJ2-3; 12 bases agree with TRBD2. The CDR3 extends over 17 amino acids. The germline V gene has CDR1 SGHDN and CDR2 FVKESK. With 4 bases clipped from V and 3 bases from J, the junction kept 8 bases outside the gene matches. The CDR3 DNA follows: TGTGCCAGCAGCCGTCTAGCGGGAGGGCCTGGTACAGATACGCAGTATTTT. This translates into CASSRLAGGPGTDTQYF.

This rearrangement joins TRBV5-6 to TRBJ1-2; D perhaps matches TRBD1 (5 bases). V was clipped by 0 bases and J by 4 bases, with 10 bases between them. The germline gives CDR1 SGHDT, CDR2 YYEEEE. The CDR3 length is 14 residues. The CDR3 here is CASSLGRGIYGYTF. The CDR3 DNA reads as TGTGCCAGCAGCTTGGGTAGGGGTATCTATGGCTACACCTTC. Full variable domain (remainder filled in from reference TRBV5-6 and TRBJ1-2): DAGVTQSPTHLIKTRGQQVTLRCSPKSGHDTVSWYQQALGQGPQFIFQYYEEEERQRGNFPDRFSGHQFPNYSSELNVNALLLGDSALYLCASSLGRGIYGYTFGSGTRLTVV.

As for this clone: This sample includes further DNA sequences coding for the same CDR3. The rearrangement links TRBV6-1 to TRBJ1-2, with D hard to call. This CDR3 contains 13 residues. V lost 5 bases, J lost 1 base, and 8 bases lay in between. Germline CDR1 MNHNS, CDR2 SASEGT. The DNA for the CDR3 is TGTGCCAGCAGTCCTGGGGTTAACTATGGCTACACCTTC. Its protein product is CASSPGVNYGYTF.

The chain is built from TRBV5-4 and TRBJ1-2; TRBD1 aligns across 8 bases. Germline V gene sequence: CDR1 SGHNT, CDR2 YYREEE (reference sequence). V shed 0 bases and J 7 bases; nucleotides not matched to a gene: 5. This CDR3 has 14 residues. The CDR3 DNA sequence: TGTGCCAGCAGCTTGGCGCAGGGGGCGCCTGGCTACACCTTC. It is translated as CASSLAQGAPGYTF. Full variable domain (remainder filled in from reference TRBV5-4 and TRBJ1-2): ETGVTQSPTHLIKTRGQQVTLRCSSQSGHNTVSWYQQALGQGPQFIFQYYREEENGRGNFPPRFSGLQFPNYSSELNVNALELDDSALYLCASSLAQGAPGYTFGSGTRLTVV.

The chain's CDR3 is CASSIMGTANYGYTF. DNA of the CDR3: TGTGCCAGTAGTATAATGGGGACAGCCAACTATGGCTACACCTTC. The chain couples TRBV19 to TRBJ1-2, with 7 bases matching TRBD1. With 2 bases clipped from V and 2 bases from J, the junction kept 5 bases outside the gene matches. The CDR3 sequence is 15 residues long. Germline values: CDR1 LNHDA, CDR2 SQIVND (reference sequence).

This chain joins TRBV7-2 and TRBJ1-5; 7 bases align to TRBD1. Germline CDR1 SGHTA, CDR2 FQGNSA. This CDR3 comprises 13 residues. The J segment lost 7 bases and the V segment lost 5 bases, leaving 5 bases of the junction unmatched. The CDR3 region has the DNA TGTGCCAGCAGCGTAAGGGGGCGCCAGCCCCAGCATTTT. Protein product: CASSVRGRQPQHF.

There are a few counts of this clone. This rearrangement joins TRBV7-9 to TRBJ1-2; 9 nucleotides match TRBD1. The V gene's germline CDR1 is SEHNR and CDR2 FQNEAQ (reference sequence). The V segment lost 6 bases and the J segment 7 bases; nucleotides outside the gene matches: 6. The CDR3 totals 13 residues. This CDR3 reads CASRKQGAVGYTF. The DNA of the CDR3 is TGTGCCAGCAGAAAACAGGGGGCAGTTGGCTACACCTTC.

The chain recombines TRBV4-2 with TRBJ2-1, with a weak D call TRBD2 (6 bases). Germline-derived CDR1 and CDR2 are LGHNA and YNFKEQ. The germline V and J ends were trimmed by 4 bases and 7 bases, with 8 bases remaining between them. The CDR3 is 12 amino acids. The DNA for the CDR3 is TGTGCCAGCAGCCCGACTAGGAATGAGCAGTTCTTC. This sequence encodes CASSPTRNEQFF.

This clone was counted ten times or more. This chain links TRBV18 with TRBJ1-5, with TRBD1 identical over 7 bases. The length of the CDR3 is 15 residues. V was pared by 2 bases and J by 7 bases, with 8 bases of the junction left unmatched. In germline, CDR1 is KGHSH, CDR2 LQKENI. CDR3 protein: CASSPDRVLGQPQHF. The CDR3 DNA reads as TGTGCCAGCTCACCAGACAGGGTTTTAGGGCAGCCCCAGCATTTT.

Turning to this clone: A far larger clone differs by one base, so this is likely a read error. The chain combines TRBV6-1 with TRBJ1-5; 7 bases align to TRBD1. This CDR3 comprises 15 residues. Germline V CDR1 and CDR2: MNHNS, SASEGT. The CDR3 region has the DNA TGTGTCAGCAGTGAGGGGGACAGACTCAATCAGCCCCAGCATTTT. This encodes CVSSEGDRLNQPQHF.

The chain couples TRBV2 to TRBJ2-7; D is ambiguous. The germline gives CDR1 SNHLY, CDR2 FYNNEI. This CDR3 comprises 12 residues. Trimming cost V 6 bases and J 3 bases, with 9 bases left between them. The CDR3 bases are TGTGCCAGCAGGGCAGGATACTACGAGCAGTACTTC. It specifies CASRAGYYEQYF.